These T cell receptor beta chains were read from a single sample in a study of identical twins. One entry per CDR3 protein, called by TCRdb with MiXCR from the 5' RACE reads. The table lists some 760,000 distinct CDR3 sequences, 15% to 20% of them singletons, with roughly 13% in the top ten. The data also belong to a second study, concerning T cells expressing NK-cell markers.

The sample comprised PBMCs. Every receptor here comes from a woman aged 18-29 years in good health. CDR3s include the opening cysteine and the closing phenylalanine or tryptophan. Each record gives: V gene, J gene, clone size, D gene, CDR3 protein, CDR3 DNA. The D gene is left open where the match is weak. Clone size is given for some rows only: seen once, a few or many times, or a class if the clone is expanded.

V: TRBV5-1
J: TRBJ2-1
size: few
D: .
CDR3: CASSSVGTLAFNEQFF
DNA: TGCGCCAGCAGCTCGGTCGGGACACTCGCCTTCAATGAGCAGTTCTTC

V: TRBV20-1
J: TRBJ1-2
size: few
D: .
CDR3: CSASPGTGGGYTF
DNA: TGCAGTGCTAGCCCAGGGACGGGAGGGGGCTACACCTTC

V: TRBV20-1
J: TRBJ2-7
size: .
D: TRBD2
CDR3: CSARDRTSTSYEQYF
DNA: TGCAGTGCTAGAGATAGGACTAGCACCAGCTACGAGCAGTACTTC

V: TRBV20-1
J: TRBJ2-4
size: few
D: .
CDR3: CSALDLAVAKNIQYF
DNA: TGCAGTGCTCTGGACTTAGCGGTAGCCAAAAACATTCAGTACTTC

V: TRBV15
J: TRBJ2-4
size: .
D: TRBD1
CDR3: CATSLTQGRLAKNIQYF
DNA: TGTGCCACCAGCCTGACACAGGGGAGATTAGCCAAAAACATTCAGTACTTC

V: TRBV20-1
J: TRBJ2-1
size: .
D: TRBD1
CDR3: CGGTGVYNEQFF
DNA: TGCGGGGGGACAGGGGTTTACAATGAGCAGTTCTTC

V: TRBV20-1
J: TRBJ1-1
size: .
D: .
CDR3: CSAREGREAFF
DNA: TGCAGTGCTAGAGAGGGCAGGGAGGCTTTCTTT

V: TRBV6-5
J: TRBJ2-5
size: .
D: .
CDR3: CASSYGPGDGQETQYF
DNA: TGTGCCAGCAGTTACGGGCCGGGAGACGGACAAGAGACCCAGTACTTC

V: TRBV14
J: TRBJ1-2
size: .
D: .
CDR3: CASSGWRILGYTF
DNA: TGTGCCAGCAGTGGGTGGCGGATTCTTGGCTACACCTTC

V: TRBV29-1
J: TRBJ1-1
size: few
D: .
CDR3: CSVVRAAEAFF
DNA: TGCAGCGTTGTAAGGGCCGCTGAAGCTTTCTTT

V: TRBV6-1
J: TRBJ1-6
size: many
D: .
CDR3: CASSLRGRDSPLHF
DNA: TGTGCCAGCAGCCTACGGGGGCGGGATTCACCCCTCCACTTT

V: TRBV7-9
J: TRBJ2-1
size: few
D: TRBD2
CDR3: CASSPAASGDNEQFF
DNA: TGTGCCAGCAGCCCCGCGGCTAGCGGCGACAATGAGCAGTTCTTC

V: TRBV4-3
J: TRBJ2-5
size: few
D: .
CDR3: CASSPSMGSQETQYF
DNA: TGCGCCAGCAGCCCAAGCATGGGTTCCCAAGAGACCCAGTACTTC

V: TRBV29-1
J: TRBJ1-1
size: .
D: TRBD1
CDR3: CSVTGDLNTEAFF
DNA: TGCAGCGTGACAGGGGACTTGAACACTGAAGCTTTCTTT

V: TRBV5-1
J: TRBJ1-1
size: few
D: .
CDR3: CASSSKFRQANTEAFF
DNA: TGCGCCAGCAGCTCGAAATTTCGACAGGCGAACACTGAAGCTTTCTTT

V: TRBV5-1
J: TRBJ1-4
size: .
D: .
CDR3: CASSLTSATNEKLFF
DNA: TGCGCCAGCAGCTTGACGTCTGCAACTAATGAAAAACTGTTTTTT

V: TRBV14
J: TRBJ2-1
size: few
D: .
CDR3: CASSQDMRGSYNEQFF
DNA: TGTGCCAGCAGCCAAGATATGCGGGGCTCCTACAATGAGCAGTTCTTC

V: TRBV20-1
J: TRBJ2-5
size: few
D: TRBD1
CDR3: CSARARTGGRETQYF
DNA: TGCAGTGCTAGAGCGCGGACAGGGGGCCGCGAGACCCAGTACTTC

V: TRBV7-6
J: TRBJ2-7
size: .
D: .
CDR3: CASSLASGTNYEQYF
DNA: TGTGCCAGCAGCTTAGCGTCCGGGACAAATTACGAGCAGTACTTC

V: TRBV6-5
J: TRBJ2-5
size: many
D: TRBD1
CDR3: CASSYSGQGIPQETQYF
DNA: TGTGCCAGCAGTTACTCCGGACAGGGAATCCCACAAGAGACCCAGTACTTC

V: TRBV5-1
J: TRBJ2-1
size: .
D: .
CDR3: CASSFGYTYNEQFF
DNA: TGCGCCAGCAGCTTCGGGTACACCTACAATGAGCAGTTCTTC

V: TRBV12-5
J: TRBJ2-7
size: few
D: .
CDR3: CASGLTGIYEQYF
DNA: TGTGCTAGTGGTTTGACGGGAATCTACGAGCAGTACTTC

V: TRBV12-3/TRBV12-4
J: TRBJ2-1
size: few
D: TRBD2
CDR3: CASSRTSVHNEQFF
DNA: TGTGCCAGCAGTCGGACTAGCGTGCACAATGAGCAGTTCTTC

V: TRBV27
J: TRBJ2-4
size: .
D: .
CDR3: CASSSSRLSTGKNIQYF
DNA: TGTGCCAGCAGTTCCTCCCGACTAAGTACGGGCAAAAACATTCAGTACTTC

V: TRBV20-1
J: TRBJ1-1
size: few
D: .
CDR3: CSARLEGRTNTEAFF
DNA: TGCAGTGCTAGATTAGAGGGACGTACCAACACTGAAGCTTTCTTT

V: TRBV12-3/TRBV12-4
J: TRBJ2-7
size: few
D: .
CDR3: CASSQSLARYEQYF
DNA: TGTGCCAGCAGTCAATCTCTAGCGCGCTACGAGCAGTACTTC

V: TRBV10-3
J: TRBJ2-1
size: .
D: .
CDR3: CAISESDLRNEQFF
DNA: TGTGCCATCAGTGAGTCGGACTTGAGGAATGAGCAGTTCTTC

V: TRBV6-1
J: TRBJ1-2
size: few
D: .
CDR3: CASHDYGYTF
DNA: TGTGCCAGTCACGACTATGGCTACACCTTC

V: TRBV12-3/TRBV12-4
J: TRBJ2-1
size: few
D: .
CDR3: CASSPGVGNEQFF
DNA: TGTGCCAGCAGTCCGGGGGTAGGAAATGAGCAGTTCTTC

V: TRBV4-2
J: TRBJ2-6
size: many
D: .
CDR3: CASSQDASGANVLTF
DNA: TGTGCCAGCAGCCAAGATGCGTCTGGGGCCAACGTCCTGACTTTC

V: TRBV2
J: TRBJ2-1
size: few
D: .
CDR3: CASSNLDTSVSFF
DNA: TGTGCCAGCTCAAACCTGGACACCAGTGTTTCGTTCTTC

V: TRBV10-1
J: TRBJ2-1
size: few
D: .
CDR3: CASSARTNYPNEQFF
DNA: TGCGCCAGCAGCGCTCGGACCAATTATCCCAATGAGCAGTTCTTC

V: TRBV20-1
J: TRBJ2-7
size: .
D: .
CDR3: CSARATAPYEQYF
DNA: TGCAGTGCTAGGGCCACCGCCCCCTACGAGCAGTACTTC

V: TRBV6-2/TRBV6-3
J: TRBJ2-7
size: .
D: TRBD1
CDR3: CAAGDRVSYEQYF
DNA: TGTGCCGCCGGGGACAGGGTGTCCTACGAGCAGTACTTC

V: TRBV6-5
J: TRBJ2-3
size: .
D: TRBD2
CDR3: CASSYSSGSAGDTQYF
DNA: TGTGCCAGCAGTTATTCAAGCGGGAGTGCTGGAGATACGCAGTATTTT

V: TRBV5-1
J: TRBJ2-3
size: few
D: .
CDR3: CASSLFRGWFHTDTQYF
DNA: TGCGCCAGCAGCTTGTTTAGGGGATGGTTCCACACAGATACGCAGTATTTT

V: TRBV6-5
J: TRBJ2-2
size: .
D: TRBD1
CDR3: CASSYGTGDITGELFF
DNA: TGTGCCAGCAGTTACGGGACAGGGGATATCACCGGGGAGCTGTTTTTT

V: TRBV12-3/TRBV12-4
J: TRBJ1-1
size: .
D: .
CDR3: CASSQHSLNTEAFF
DNA: TGTGCCAGCAGTCAACACAGCTTGAACACTGAAGCTTTCTTT

V: TRBV20-1
J: TRBJ2-3
size: .
D: TRBD2
CDR3: CSAKREGPTDTQYF
DNA: TGCAGTGCTAAGAGGGAGGGCCCCACAGATACGCAGTATTTT

V: TRBV10-1
J: TRBJ2-5
size: few
D: TRBD2
CDR3: CASSELAGGRETQYF
DNA: TGCGCCAGCAGTGAGTTAGCGGGGGGGCGTGAGACCCAGTACTTC

V: TRBV12-3/TRBV12-4
J: TRBJ2-5
size: few
D: .
CDR3: CASRGSETQYF
DNA: TGTGCCAGCAGGGGAAGCGAGACCCAGTACTTC

V: TRBV5-1
J: TRBJ2-5
size: many
D: .
CDR3: CASSVQETQYF
DNA: TGCGCCAGCAGCGTCCAAGAGACCCAGTACTTC

V: TRBV29-1
J: TRBJ2-7
size: few
D: TRBD2
CDR3: CSVETSVSSYEQYF
DNA: TGCAGCGTTGAGACTAGCGTCAGCTCCTACGAGCAGTACTTC

V: TRBV7-2
J: TRBJ1-1
size: .
D: TRBD1
CDR3: CARTGGTSTEAFF
DNA: TGTGCCAGGACAGGGGGCACGAGCACTGAAGCTTTCTTT

V: TRBV4-3
J: TRBJ2-3
size: few
D: TRBD2
CDR3: CASSQTPGTSGGITDTQYF
DNA: TGCGCCAGCAGCCAAACACCCGGGACTAGCGGGGGAATCACAGATACGCAGTATTTT

V: TRBV12-3/TRBV12-4
J: TRBJ1-5
size: .
D: .
CDR3: CASSFGQINQPQHF
DNA: TGTGCCAGCAGTTTCGGTCAGATCAATCAGCCCCAGCATTTT